This T cell receptor beta chain was documented in a study of blood T cells in healthy people across ages. Together with a sample-barcoded 5' primer, a J-beta primer mix was included in a second PCR lasting about 6 to 11 cycles. TCRdb fed the 5' RACE reads into MiXCR, producing one record per CDR3 protein. The sample records about 640,000 distinct CDR3 sequences, roughly 30% being singletons. This clonotype was counted ten times or more. This CDR3 has 18 residues. V lost 0 bases to trimming and J lost 1 base; unmatched junction nucleotides: 6. Looked up from germline, CDR1 is LGHNA and CDR2 is YSLEER. This sequence originates from an elderly woman in good health. Material: blood. J is TRBJ2-3 and V is TRBV4-3; the match to TRBD2 covers 11 bases. The CDR3 region is CASSQDLLTSGGTDTQYF. DNA for the CDR3: TGCGCCAGCAGCCAAGATCTTTTGACTAGCGGGGGCACAGATACGCAGTATTTT.